This entry lists 8 T cell receptor beta chains sequenced from one sample in a study of CD8 T cells in Susac syndrome (dated by TCRdb to about 2019). Library generation was performed with the immunoSEQ multiplex PCR assay. RNA was extracted using the RNeasy kit, and roughly 0.5 to 1 microgram was reverse transcribed with random hexamers. TCRdb trimmed public reads at Q25 via fastp, called clones via MiXCR and kept in-frame beta chains. Identical CDR3 proteins give one entry, which carries the most common genes and DNA. The sample contains 160,000 or so distinct CDR3 sequences, roughly 94% of them found a single time. More than 0.095% of the sample is taken by the ten largest. Sequences were obtained from CD4+ T cells from PBMCs. These receptors were collected from a human donor with Susac syndrome.

The rearrangement links TRBV5-4 to TRBJ1-1; D gene ambiguous. The CDR3 is made up of 12 amino acids. CDR1 and CDR2 from the germline V gene are SGHNT and YYREEE (reference sequence). V gave up 3 bases and J gave up 9 bases, with 12 bases separating them. CDR3 bases: TGTGCCAGCAGCTCCGGCCAGCAGAAAGCTTTCTTT. Amino acids: CASSSGQQKAFF.

Regarding this clonotype: A junction end diverges from the germline sequence, so it may reflect a read error. The rearrangement joins TRBV7-7 to TRBJ2-2; 7 nucleotides line up with TRBD1. The CDR3 totals 15 residues. The germline V gene encodes CDR1 SSHAT and CDR2 FNYEAQ (reference sequence). This chain's CDR3 is CASRSGTDNTGELFF. The CDR3 region has the DNA TGTGCTAGCAGATCGGGGACAGACAACACCGGGGAGCTGTTTTTT.

The chain joins TRBV10-3 to TRBJ2-3; D possibly uses TRBD1 or TRBD2 (5 bases each). Looked up from germline, CDR1 is ENHRY and CDR2 is SYGVKD. This CDR3 is built from 15 residues. V lost 6 bases to trimming and J lost 2 bases, with 15 bases between them. CDR3 in amino acids: CAISIGTSYTDTQYF. The DNA of the CDR3 is TGTGCCATCAGCATAGGGACCTCCTACACAGATACGCAGTATTTT.

The chain links TRBV7-9 to TRBJ2-3, with D unclear. Germline loops: CDR1 SEHNR, CDR2 FQNEAQ (reference sequence). The CDR3 runs to 13 residues. The V end lost 5 bases, the J end lost 0 bases, and 6 bases lay between the germline ends. The DNA of the CDR3 is TGTGCCAGCAGCGCTATAAGCACAGATACGCAGTATTTT. It is translated as CASSAISTDTQYF.

The chain recombines TRBV14 with TRBJ1-1; no definite D call. Germline V lookup: CDR1 SGHDN, CDR2 FVKESK. The V end was cut by 5 bases, the J end by 3 bases, with 10 bases between. The CDR3 runs 13 residues. This chain's CDR3 is CASSLDWDTEAFF. The CDR3 coding sequence is TGTGCCAGCAGCTTAGATTGGGACACTGAAGCTTTCTTT.

This CDR3 is CASSVEQIGANVLTF. CDR3 sequence (DNA): TGTGCCAGCAGCGTAGAACAAATCGGGGCCAACGTCCTGACTTTC. This chain uses TRBV9 with TRBJ2-6; no definite D call. V was cut by 0 bases and J by 4 bases, with 8 bases left in between. The CDR3 extends over 15 amino acids. Germline-derived CDR1 and CDR2 are SGDLS and YYNGEE.

This clonotype has a single count. V usage is TRBV20-1 and J usage is TRBJ1-5; D might be TRBD1 (5 bases). This CDR3 is built from 14 residues. V lost 3 bases to trimming and J lost 1 base, with 10 bases between them. CDR1 DFQATT and CDR2 SNEGSKA come from the germline V gene (reference sequence). CDR3 bases: TGCAGTGCTAGTCTAGGACAAAGCAATCAGCCCCAGCATTTT. Translated, it gives CSASLGQSNQPQHF.

The gene calls are TRBV29-1 and TRBJ2-3; D ambiguous. V lost 6 bases and J lost 4, with 14 bases in between. This CDR3 has 13 amino acids. The germline CDR1 and CDR2 sequences are SQVTM and ANQGSEA. The DNA for the CDR3 is TGCAGCGTCCGACCCTATTCCGCAGATACGCAGTATTTT. It codes for CSVRPYSADTQYF.